This T cell receptor (beta chain) is from a study of cytomegalovirus exposure and HLA in healthy donors. The CDR3 length is 15 residues. Germline V gene data show CDR1 as MNHEY and CDR2 as SVGAGI. Trimming took off 6 bases at V and 3 bases at J, with 18 bases between the two ends. Overall study findings and caveats: A highly shared variant cluster was judged a likely technical artifact.

13 Jbeta primers and 60 Vbeta primers were used for the PCR. Assay: immunoSEQ multiplex PCR; the TCRdb copy retains only in-frame clones and omits some. The sample consists of roughly 120,000 clones, less than 85% of them appearing once. On this clone itself: The antigen is unknown.

The sequenced sample was PBMCs. The rearrangement links TRBV6-5 to TRBJ2-7; a weak D match, TRBD1 (6 bases). This TCR derives from a man aged 25 to 40 in good health and CMV-seronegative. CDR3 nucleotide sequence: TGTGCCAGCAGCCGTACAGGGTCGATACTCTACGAGCAGTACTTC. The encoded protein is CASSRTGSILYEQYF.